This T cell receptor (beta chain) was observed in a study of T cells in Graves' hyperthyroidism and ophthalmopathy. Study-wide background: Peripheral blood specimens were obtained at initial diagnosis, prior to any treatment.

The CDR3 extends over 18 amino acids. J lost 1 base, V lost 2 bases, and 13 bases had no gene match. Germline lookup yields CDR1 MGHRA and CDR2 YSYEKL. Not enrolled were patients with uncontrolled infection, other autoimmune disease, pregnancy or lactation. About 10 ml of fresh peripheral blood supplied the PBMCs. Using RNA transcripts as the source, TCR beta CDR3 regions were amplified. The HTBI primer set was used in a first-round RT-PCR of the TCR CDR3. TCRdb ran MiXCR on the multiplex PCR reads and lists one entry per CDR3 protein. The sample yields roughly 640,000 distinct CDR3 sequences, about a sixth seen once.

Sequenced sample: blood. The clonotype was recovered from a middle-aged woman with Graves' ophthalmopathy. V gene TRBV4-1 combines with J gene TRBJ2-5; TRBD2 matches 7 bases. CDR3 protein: CASSQLRFSSGAQETQYF. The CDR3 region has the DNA TGCGCCAGCAGCCAACTCCGCTTTTCTAGCGGAGCCCAAGAGACCCAGTACTTC.